The sequence of this T cell receptor beta chain was determined in a study of T-cell reconstitution after alpha-beta-depleted transplantation in children. Preparing the TCRbeta library involved the use of unique molecular identifiers. TCRdb redid the calling of the PCR reads with MiXCR, one entry per CDR3 protein. The data show some 290,000 distinct CDR3 sequences, 9.9% seen once. The CDR3 totals 16 residues. Trimming took 6 bases from V and 12 from J; bases not matched to a gene: 18. The receptor was isolated from a human donor who donated a stem cell graft to a child with SCID. The chain combines TRBV12-3 or TRBV12-4 with TRBJ2-1, with TRBD2 matching over 9 bases. The material was PBMCs from the stem cell graft donor, obtained from the stem cell graft. CDR3 DNA: TGTGCCAGCAGGACGGGCGGGCTAGCGGGGAATTCCGCGCAGTTCTTC. Translation: CASRTGGLAGNSAQFF.